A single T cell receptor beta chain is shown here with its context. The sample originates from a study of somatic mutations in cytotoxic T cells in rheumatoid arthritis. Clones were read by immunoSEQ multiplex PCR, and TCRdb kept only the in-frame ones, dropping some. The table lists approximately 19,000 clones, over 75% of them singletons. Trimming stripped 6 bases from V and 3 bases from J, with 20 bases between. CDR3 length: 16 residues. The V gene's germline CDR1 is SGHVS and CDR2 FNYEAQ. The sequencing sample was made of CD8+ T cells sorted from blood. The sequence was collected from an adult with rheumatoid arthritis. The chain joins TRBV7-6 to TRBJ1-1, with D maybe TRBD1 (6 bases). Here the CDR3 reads CASRGSIKGGDTEAFF. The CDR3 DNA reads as TGTGCCAGCAGGGGGTCTATAAAGGGGGGGGACACTGAAGCTTTCTTT.